This T cell receptor (beta chain) derives from a study of monozygotic twins with inflammatory bowel disease. Germline V gives CDR1 SGHRS, CDR2 YFSETQ. The CDR3 has 12 amino acids. A word on this clonotype: Its antigen is undetermined.

The TCR libraries each used total RNA (approximately 4,000 ng per library). TCRdb re-called the 5' RACE reads and shows each CDR3 protein once, DNA omitted. In all, the sample yields over 130,000 distinct CDR3 sequences. Study results and caveats: No single strong signal or clonotype associated with IBD was supported. The authors note that differing immunosuppressive treatments may have added variability to patient repertoires.

Material for sequencing was blood. This chain connects TRBV5-1 to TRBJ2-1. The source is a human donor with ulcerative colitis or Crohn's disease, or a healthy co-twin of an affected twin (not recorded which). The CDR3 spells CASRYRNNEQFF.